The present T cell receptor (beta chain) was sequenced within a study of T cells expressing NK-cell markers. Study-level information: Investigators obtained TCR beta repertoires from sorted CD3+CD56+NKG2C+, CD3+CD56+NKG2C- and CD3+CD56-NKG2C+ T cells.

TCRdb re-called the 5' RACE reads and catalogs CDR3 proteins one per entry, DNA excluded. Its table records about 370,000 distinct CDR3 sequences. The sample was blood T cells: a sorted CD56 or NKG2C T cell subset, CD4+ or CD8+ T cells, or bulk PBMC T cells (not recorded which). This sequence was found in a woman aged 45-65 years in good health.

CDR3 residues: CASTGVASNQPQHF. The genes are TRBV19 and TRBJ1-5; TCRdb returns TRBD1, unconfirmable since there is no DNA. Looked up from germline, CDR1 is LNHDA and CDR2 is SQIVND (reference sequence). The CDR3 extends over 14 amino acids.